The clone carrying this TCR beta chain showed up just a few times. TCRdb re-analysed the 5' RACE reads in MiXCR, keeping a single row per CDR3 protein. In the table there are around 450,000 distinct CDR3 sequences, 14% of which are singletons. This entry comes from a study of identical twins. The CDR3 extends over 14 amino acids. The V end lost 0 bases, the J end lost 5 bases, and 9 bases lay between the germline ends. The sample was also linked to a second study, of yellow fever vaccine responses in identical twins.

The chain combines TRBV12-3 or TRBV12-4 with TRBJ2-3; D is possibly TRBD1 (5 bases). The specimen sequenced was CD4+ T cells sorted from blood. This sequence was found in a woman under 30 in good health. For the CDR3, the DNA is TGTGCCAGCAGTTTAGCGAAAACAGGAGATACGCAGTATTTT. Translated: CASSLAKTGDTQYF.